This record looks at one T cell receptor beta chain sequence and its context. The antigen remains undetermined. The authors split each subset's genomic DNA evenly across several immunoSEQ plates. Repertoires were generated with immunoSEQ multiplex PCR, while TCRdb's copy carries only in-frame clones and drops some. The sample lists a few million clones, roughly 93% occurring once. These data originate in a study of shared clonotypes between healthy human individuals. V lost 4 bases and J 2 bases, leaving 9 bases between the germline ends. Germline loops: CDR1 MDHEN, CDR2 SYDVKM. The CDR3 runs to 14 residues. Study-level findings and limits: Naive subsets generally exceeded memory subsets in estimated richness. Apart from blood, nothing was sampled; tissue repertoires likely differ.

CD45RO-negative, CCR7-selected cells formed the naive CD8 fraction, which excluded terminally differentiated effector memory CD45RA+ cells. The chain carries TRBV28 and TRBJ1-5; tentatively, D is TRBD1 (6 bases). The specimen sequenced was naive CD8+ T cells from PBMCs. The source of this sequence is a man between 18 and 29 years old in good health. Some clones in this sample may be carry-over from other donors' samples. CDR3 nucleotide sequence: TGTGCCAGCAGTTGGGACATTGGCAATCAGCCCCAGCATTTT. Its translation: CASSWDIGNQPQHF.